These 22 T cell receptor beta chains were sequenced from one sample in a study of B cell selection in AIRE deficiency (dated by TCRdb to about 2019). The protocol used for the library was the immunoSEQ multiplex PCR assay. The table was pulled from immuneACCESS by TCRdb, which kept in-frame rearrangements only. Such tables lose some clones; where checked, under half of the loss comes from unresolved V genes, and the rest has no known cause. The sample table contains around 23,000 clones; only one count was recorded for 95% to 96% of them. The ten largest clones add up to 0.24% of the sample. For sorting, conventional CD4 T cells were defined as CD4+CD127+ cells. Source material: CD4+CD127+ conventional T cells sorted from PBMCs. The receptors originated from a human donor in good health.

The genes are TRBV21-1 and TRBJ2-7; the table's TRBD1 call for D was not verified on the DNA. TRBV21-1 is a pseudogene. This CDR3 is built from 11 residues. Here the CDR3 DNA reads TGTGCCAGCAGCAAAGTGGCCGAGCAGTACTTC. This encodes CASSKVAEQYF.

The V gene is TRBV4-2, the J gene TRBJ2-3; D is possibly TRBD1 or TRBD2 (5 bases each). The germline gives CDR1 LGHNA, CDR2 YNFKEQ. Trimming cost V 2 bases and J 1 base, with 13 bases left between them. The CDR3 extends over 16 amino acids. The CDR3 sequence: CASSQTTGARTDTQYF. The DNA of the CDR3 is TGTGCCAGCAGCCAAACGACCGGGGCCCGCACAGATACGCAGTATTTT.

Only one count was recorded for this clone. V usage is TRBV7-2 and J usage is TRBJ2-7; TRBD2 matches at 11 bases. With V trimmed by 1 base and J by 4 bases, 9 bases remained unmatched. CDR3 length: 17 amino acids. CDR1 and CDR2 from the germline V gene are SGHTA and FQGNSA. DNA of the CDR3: TGTGCCAGCAGCTTAGATCTTCGAATAGCGGGAGGGTACGAGCAGTACTTC. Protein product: CASSLDLRIAGGYEQYF.

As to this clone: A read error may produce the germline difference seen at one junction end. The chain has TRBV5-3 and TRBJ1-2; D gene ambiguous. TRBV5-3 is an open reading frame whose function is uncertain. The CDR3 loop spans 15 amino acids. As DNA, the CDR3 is TGTGCCAGCAGCTTGGCGGGGAGGACTAACTATGGCTACACCTTC. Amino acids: CASSLAGRTNYGYTF.

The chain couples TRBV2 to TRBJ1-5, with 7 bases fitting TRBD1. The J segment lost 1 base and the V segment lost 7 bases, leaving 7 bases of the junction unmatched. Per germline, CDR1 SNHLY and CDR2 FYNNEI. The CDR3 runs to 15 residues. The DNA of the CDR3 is TGTGCCAGCAAACTGGAGGGGGCGAGCAATCAGCCCCAGCATTTT. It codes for CASKLEGASNQPQHF.

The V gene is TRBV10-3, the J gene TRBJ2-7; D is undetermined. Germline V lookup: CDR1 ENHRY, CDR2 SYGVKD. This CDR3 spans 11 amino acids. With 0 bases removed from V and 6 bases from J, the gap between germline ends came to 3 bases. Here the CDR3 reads CAISESAEQYF. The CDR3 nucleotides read TGTGCCATCAGTGAGTCGGCCGAGCAGTACTTC.

CDR3 sequence reads: CSVWGGVTDTQYF. CDR3 DNA sequence: TGCAGCGTTTGGGGGGGAGTCACAGATACGCAGTATTTT. V usage is TRBV29-1 and J usage is TRBJ2-3; 7 bases are a match to TRBD2. The J segment lost 2 bases and the V segment lost 5 bases, leaving 4 bases of the junction unmatched. This CDR3 comprises 13 residues. CDR1 SQVTM and CDR2 ANQGSEA come from the germline V gene.

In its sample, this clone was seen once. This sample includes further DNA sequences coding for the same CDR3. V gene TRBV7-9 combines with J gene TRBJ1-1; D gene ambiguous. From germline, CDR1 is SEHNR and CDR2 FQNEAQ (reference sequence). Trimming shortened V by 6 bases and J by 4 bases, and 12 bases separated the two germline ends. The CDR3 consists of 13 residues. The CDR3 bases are TGTGCCAGCAGTTTGATGGCTGGCACTGAAGCTTTCTTT. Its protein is CASSLMAGTEAFF.

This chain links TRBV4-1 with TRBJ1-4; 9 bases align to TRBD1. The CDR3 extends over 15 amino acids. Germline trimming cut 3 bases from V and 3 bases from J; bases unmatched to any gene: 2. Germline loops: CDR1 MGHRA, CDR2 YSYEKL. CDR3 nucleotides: TGCGCCAGCAGCCAGAGGGACAGGGCTAATGAAAAACTGTTTTTT. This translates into CASSQRDRANEKLFF.

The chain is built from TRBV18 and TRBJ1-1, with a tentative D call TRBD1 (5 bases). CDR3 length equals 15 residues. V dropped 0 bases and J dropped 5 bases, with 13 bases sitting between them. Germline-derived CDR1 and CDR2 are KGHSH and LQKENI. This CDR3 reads CASSPPAGRGTEAFF. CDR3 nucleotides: TGTGCCAGCTCACCACCTGCAGGGCGGGGAACTGAAGCTTTCTTT.

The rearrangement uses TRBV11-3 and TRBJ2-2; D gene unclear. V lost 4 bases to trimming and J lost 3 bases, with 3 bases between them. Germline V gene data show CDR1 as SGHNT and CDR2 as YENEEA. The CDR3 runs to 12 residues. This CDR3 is CASSYYTGELFF. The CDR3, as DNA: TGTGCCAGCAGCTACTACACCGGGGAGCTGTTTTTT.

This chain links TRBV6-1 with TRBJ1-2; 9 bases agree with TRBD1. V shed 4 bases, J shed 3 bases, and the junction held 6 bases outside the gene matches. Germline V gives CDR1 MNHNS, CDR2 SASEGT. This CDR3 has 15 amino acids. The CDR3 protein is CASSGRQGGDYGYTF. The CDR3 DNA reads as TGTGCCAGCAGTGGGCGACAGGGGGGGGACTATGGCTACACCTTC.

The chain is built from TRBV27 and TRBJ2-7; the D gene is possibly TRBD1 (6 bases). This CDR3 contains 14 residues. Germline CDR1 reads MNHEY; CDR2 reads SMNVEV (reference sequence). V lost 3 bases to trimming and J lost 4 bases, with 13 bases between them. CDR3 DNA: TGTGCCAGCAGTTTCGACAGGAGAACTTACGAGCAGTACTTC. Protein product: CASSFDRRTYEQYF.

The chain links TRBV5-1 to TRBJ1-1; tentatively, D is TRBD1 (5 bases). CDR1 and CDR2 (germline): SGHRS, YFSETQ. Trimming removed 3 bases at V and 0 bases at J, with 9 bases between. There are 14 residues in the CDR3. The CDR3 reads CASSSQALNTEAFF. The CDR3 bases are TGCGCCAGCAGCTCACAGGCGCTGAACACTGAAGCTTTCTTT. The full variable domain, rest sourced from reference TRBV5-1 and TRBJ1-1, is KAGVTQTPRYLIKTRGQQVTLSCSPISGHRSVSWYQQTPGQGLQFLFEYFSETQRNKGNFPGRFSGRQFSNSRSEMNVSTLELGDSALYLCASSSQALNTEAFFGQGTRLTVV.

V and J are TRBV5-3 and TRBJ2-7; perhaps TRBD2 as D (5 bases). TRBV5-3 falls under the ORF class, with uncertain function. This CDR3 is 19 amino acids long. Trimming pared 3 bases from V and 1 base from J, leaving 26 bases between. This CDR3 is CARSSYHWTLPVGSYEQYF. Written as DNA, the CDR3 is TGTGCCAGAAGCTCATACCACTGGACTCTCCCAGTGGGGTCCTACGAGCAGTACTTC.

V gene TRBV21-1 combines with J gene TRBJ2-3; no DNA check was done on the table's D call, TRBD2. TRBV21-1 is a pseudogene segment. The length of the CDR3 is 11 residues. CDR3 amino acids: CASGGSDTQYF. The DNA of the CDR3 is TGTGCCTCCGGGGGATCAGATACGCAGTATTTT.

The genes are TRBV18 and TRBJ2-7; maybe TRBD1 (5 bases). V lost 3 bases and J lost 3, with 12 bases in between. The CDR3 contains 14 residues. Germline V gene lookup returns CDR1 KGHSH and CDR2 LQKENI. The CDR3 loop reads CASSPGRQGYEQYF. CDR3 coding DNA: TGTGCCAGCTCACCGGGGCGTCAAGGCTACGAGCAGTACTTC.

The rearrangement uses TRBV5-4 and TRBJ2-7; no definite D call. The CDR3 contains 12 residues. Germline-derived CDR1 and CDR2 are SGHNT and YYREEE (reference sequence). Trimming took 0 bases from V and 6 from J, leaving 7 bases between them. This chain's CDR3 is CASSLGIREQYF. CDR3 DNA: TGTGCCAGCAGCTTGGGAATTCGCGAGCAGTACTTC.

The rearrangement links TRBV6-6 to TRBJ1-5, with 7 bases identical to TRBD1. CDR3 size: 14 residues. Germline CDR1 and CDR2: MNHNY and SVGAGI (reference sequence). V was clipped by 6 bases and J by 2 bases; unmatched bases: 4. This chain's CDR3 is CASRQGLGNQPQHF. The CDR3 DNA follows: TGTGCCAGCAGACAGGGGTTGGGCAATCAGCCCCAGCATTTT.

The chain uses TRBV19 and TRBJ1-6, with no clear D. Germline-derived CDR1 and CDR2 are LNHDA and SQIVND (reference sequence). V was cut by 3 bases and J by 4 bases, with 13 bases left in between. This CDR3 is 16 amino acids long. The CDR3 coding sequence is TGTGCCAGTAGTATTGGACGATACTCATATAATTCACCCCTCCACTTT. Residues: CASSIGRYSYNSPLHF.

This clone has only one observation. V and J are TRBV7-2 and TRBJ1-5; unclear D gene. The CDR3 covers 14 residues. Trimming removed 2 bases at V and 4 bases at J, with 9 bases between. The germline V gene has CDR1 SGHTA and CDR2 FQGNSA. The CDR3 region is CASSLSAANQPQHF. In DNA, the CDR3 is TGTGCCAGCAGCTTATCGGCGGCAAATCAGCCCCAGCATTTT.

The CDR3 region is CASSLTGSSYEQYF. DNA for the CDR3: TGCGCCAGCAGCCTAACAGGGTCATCCTACGAGCAGTACTTC. The chain recombines TRBV5-1 with TRBJ2-7; D might be TRBD1 (6 bases). The germline gives CDR1 SGHRS, CDR2 YFSETQ. The ends were cut back, 4 bases at V and 1 base at J, with 12 bases in the middle. This CDR3 has 14 residues.